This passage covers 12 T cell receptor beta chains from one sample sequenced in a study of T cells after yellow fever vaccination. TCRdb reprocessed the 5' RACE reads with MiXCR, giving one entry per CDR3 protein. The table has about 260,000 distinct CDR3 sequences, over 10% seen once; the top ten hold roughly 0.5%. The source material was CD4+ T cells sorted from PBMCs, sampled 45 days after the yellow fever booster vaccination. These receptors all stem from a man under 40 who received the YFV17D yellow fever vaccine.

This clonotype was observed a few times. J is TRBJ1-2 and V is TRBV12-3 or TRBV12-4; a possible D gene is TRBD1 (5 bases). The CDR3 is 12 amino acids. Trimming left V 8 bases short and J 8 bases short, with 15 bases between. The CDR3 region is CASVREVGGYTF. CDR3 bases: TGTGCCAGCGTCAGGGAGGTCGGGGGCTACACCTTC.

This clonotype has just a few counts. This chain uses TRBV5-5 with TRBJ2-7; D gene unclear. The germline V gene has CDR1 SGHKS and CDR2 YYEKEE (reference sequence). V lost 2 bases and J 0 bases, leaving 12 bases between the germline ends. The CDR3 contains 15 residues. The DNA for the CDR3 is TGTGCCAGCAGCTTCGGATGGTCAGGCTCCTACGAGCAGTACTTC. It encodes CASSFGWSGSYEQYF.

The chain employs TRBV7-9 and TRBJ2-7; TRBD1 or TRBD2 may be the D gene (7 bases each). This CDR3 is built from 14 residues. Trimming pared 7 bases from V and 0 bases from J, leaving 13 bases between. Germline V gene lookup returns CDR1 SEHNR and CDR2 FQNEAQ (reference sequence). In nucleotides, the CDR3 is TGTGCCAGCACCCAGGGGGGGCCCTCCTACGAGCAGTACTTC. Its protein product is CASTQGGPSYEQYF.

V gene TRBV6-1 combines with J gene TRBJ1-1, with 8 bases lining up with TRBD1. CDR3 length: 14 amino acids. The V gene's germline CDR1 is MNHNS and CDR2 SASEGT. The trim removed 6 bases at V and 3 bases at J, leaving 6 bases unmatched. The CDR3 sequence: CASRGQGGYTEAFF. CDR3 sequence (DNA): TGTGCCAGCAGAGGACAGGGAGGGTACACTGAAGCTTTCTTT.

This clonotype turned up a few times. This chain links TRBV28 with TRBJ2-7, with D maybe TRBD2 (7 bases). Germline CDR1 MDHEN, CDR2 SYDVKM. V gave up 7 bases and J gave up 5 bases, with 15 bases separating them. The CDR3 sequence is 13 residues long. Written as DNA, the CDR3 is TGTGCCAGCACCCCGGGGGGCTCGAACGAGCAGTACTTC. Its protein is CASTPGGSNEQYF.

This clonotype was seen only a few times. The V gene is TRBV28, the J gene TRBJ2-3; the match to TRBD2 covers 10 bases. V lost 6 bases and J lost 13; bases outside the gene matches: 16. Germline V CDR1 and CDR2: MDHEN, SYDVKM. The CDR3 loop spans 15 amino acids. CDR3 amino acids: CASRKSGTSASHEYF. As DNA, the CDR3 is TGTGCCAGCAGAAAATCCGGGACTAGCGCCTCGCACGAGTATTTT.

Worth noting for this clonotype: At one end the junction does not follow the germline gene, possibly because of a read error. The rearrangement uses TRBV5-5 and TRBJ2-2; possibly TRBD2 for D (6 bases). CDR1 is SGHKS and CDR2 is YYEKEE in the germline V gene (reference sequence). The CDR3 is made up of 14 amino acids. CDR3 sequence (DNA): TGTGCCAGCAGCTTAGGAGGGAACCCCGGGGAGCTGTTTTTT. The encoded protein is CASSLGGNPGELFF. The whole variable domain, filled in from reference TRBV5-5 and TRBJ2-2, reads DAGVTQSPTHLIKTRGQQVTLRCSPISGHKSVSWYQQVLGQGPQFIFQYYEKEERGRGNFPDRFSARQFPNYSSELNVNALLLGDSALYLCASSLGGNPGELFFGEGSRLTVL.

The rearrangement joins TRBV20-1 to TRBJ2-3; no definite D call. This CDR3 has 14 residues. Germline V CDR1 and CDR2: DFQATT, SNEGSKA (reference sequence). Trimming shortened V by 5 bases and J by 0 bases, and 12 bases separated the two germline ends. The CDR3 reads CSAVIRSSTDTQYF. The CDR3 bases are TGCAGTGCTGTCATCCGGTCTAGCACAGATACGCAGTATTTT.

The chain's CDR3 is CASSLGQGAVEQYF. The CDR3 DNA reads as TGTGCCAGCAGCTTGGGTCAGGGGGCGGTCGAGCAGTACTTC. The chain employs TRBV7-2 and TRBJ2-7; 8 nucleotides line up with TRBD1. This CDR3 is 14 amino acids long. Trimming removed 3 bases from V and 6 bases from J; junction bases left unmatched: 7. Germline CDR1 SGHTA, CDR2 FQGNSA.

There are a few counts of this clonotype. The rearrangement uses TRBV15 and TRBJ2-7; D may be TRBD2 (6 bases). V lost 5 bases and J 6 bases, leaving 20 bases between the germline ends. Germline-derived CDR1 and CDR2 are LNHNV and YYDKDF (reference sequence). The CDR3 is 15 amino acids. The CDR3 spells CATSLGGLRKAEQYF. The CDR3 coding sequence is TGTGCCACCAGCTTGGGGGGACTCCGTAAAGCCGAGCAGTACTTC.

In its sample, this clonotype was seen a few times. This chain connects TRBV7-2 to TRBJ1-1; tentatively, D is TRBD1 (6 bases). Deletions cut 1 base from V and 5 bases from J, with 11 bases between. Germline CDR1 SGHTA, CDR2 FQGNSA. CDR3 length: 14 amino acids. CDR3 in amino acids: CASSLGRGWTEAFF. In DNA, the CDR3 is TGTGCCAGCAGCTTAGGCAGGGGTTGGACTGAAGCTTTCTTT.

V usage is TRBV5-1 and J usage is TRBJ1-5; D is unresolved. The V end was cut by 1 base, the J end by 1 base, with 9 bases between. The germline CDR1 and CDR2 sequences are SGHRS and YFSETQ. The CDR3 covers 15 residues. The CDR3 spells CASSLLGSSNQPQHF. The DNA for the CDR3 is TGCGCCAGCAGCTTGCTGGGCTCGAGCAATCAGCCCCAGCATTTT.